Sequencing of this TCR beta chain was carried out in a study of breast tumors, draining lymph nodes, adjacent tissues. Via MiXCR, TCRdb re-called the multiplex PCR reads, giving one row per CDR3 protein. The top ten clones hold around 2.5% of a sample with about 140,000 distinct CDR3 sequences, about 31% of them seen once. The CDR3 contains 14 residues. The germline V gene encodes CDR1 MNHNY and CDR2 SVGAGI (reference sequence). The V gene lost 0 bases and the J gene lost 1 base, with 7 bases spanning the gap. The lymph nodes were axillary draining lymph nodes from breast cancer patients. The sequence was obtained from a female donor with breast cancer. Some clones in this sample may be carry-over from other donors' samples. The V and J genes are TRBV6-6 and TRBJ2-7; D gene unclear. The sequenced sample was axillary lymph node tissue. The CDR3 is CASSYSARSYEQYF. For the CDR3, the DNA is TGTGCCAGCAGTTACTCGGCCAGATCCTACGAGCAGTACTTC.